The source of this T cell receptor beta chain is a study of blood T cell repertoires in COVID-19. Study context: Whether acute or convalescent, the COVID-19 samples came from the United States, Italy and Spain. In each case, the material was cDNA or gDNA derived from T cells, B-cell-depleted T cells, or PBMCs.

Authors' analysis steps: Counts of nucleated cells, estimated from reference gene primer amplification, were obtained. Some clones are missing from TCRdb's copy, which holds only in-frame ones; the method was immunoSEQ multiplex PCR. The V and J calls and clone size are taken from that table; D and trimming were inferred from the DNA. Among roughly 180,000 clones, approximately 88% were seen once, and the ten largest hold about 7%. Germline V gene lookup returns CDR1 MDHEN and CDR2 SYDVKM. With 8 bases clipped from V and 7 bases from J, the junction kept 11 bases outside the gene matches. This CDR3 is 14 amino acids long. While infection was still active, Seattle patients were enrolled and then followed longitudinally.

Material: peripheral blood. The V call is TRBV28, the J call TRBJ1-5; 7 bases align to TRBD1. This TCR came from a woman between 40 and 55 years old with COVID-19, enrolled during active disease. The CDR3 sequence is CASYTGVSRQPQHF. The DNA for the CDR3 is TGTGCCAGCTACACAGGGGTTTCGAGACAGCCCCAGCATTTT.